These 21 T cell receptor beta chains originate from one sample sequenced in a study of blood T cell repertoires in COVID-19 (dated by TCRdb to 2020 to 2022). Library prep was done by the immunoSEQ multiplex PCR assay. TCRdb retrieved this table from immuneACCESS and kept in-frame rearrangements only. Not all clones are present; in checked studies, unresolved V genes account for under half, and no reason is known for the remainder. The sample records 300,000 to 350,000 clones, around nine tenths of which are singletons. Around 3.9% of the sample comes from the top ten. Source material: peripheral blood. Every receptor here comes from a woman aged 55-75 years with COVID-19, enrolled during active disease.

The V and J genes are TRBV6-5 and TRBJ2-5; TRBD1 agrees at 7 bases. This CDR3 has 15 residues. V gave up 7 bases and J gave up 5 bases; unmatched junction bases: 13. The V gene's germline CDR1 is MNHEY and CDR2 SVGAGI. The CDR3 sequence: CASNKDRAGGETQYF. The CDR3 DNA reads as TGTGCCAGCAATAAAGACAGGGCAGGCGGCGAGACCCAGTACTTC.

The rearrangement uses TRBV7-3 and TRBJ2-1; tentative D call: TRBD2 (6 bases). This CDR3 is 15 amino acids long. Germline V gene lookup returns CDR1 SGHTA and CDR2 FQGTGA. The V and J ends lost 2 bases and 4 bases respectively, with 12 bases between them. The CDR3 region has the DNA TGTGCCAGCAGCTTAGGAGGGACCTTGTACAATGAGCAGTTCTTC. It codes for CASSLGGTLYNEQFF. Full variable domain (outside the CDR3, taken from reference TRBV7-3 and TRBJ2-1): GAGVSQTPSNKVTEKGKYVELRCDPISGHTALYWYRQSLGQGPEFLIYFQGTGAADDSGLPNDRFFAVRPEGSVSTLKIQRTERGDSAVYLCASSLGGTLYNEQFFGPGTRLTVL.

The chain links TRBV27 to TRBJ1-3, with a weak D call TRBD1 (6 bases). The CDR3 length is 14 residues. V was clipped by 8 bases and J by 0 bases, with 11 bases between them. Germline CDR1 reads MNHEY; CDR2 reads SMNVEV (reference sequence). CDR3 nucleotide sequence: TGTGCCAGCTCGGACAGAAGCTCTGGAAACACCATATATTTT. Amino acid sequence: CASSDRSSGNTIYF.

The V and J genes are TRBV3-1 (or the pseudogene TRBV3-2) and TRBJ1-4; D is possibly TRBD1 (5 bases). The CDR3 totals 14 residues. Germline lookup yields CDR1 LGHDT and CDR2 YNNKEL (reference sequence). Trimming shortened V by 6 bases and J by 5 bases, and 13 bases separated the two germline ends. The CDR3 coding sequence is TGTGCCAGCAGGCAGACAGCCCTCAATGAAAAACTGTTTTTT. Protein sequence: CASRQTALNEKLFF.

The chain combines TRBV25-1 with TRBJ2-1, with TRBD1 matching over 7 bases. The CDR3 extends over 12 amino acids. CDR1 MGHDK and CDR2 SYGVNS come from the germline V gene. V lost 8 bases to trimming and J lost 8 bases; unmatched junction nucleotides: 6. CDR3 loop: CASEDRFDEQFF. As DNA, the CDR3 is TGTGCCAGCGAGGACAGGTTTGATGAGCAGTTCTTC.

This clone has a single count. The CDR3 nucleotides are TGTGCCAGCAGTCCCCGGGGGGGCACTGAAGCTTTCTTT. Its translation is CASSPRGGTEAFF. V gene TRBV5-6 combines with J gene TRBJ1-1; tentative D call: TRBD1 (5 bases). V was shortened by 5 bases and J by 4 bases, with 12 bases between the two germline ends. Looked up from germline, CDR1 is SGHDT and CDR2 is YYEEEE. This CDR3 region has 13 residues. The full variable domain, completed using reference TRBV5-6 and TRBJ1-1, is DAGVTQSPTHLIKTRGQQVTLRCSPKSGHDTVSWYQQALGQGPQFIFQYYEEEERQRGNFPDRFSGHQFPNYSSELNVNALLLGDSALYLCASSPRGGTEAFFGQGTRLTVV.

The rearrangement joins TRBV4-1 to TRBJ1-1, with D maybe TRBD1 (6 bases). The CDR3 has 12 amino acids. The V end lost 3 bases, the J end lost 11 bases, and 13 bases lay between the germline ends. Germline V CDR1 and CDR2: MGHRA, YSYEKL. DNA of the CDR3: TGCGCCAGCAGCCACCCAGGGGTAGAGGCTTTCTTT. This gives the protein CASSHPGVEAFF.

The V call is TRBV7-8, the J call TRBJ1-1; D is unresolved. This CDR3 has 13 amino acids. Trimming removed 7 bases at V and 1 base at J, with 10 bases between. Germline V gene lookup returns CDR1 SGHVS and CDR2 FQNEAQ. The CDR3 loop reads CASKITPNTEAFF. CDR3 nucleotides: TGTGCCAGCAAAATTACTCCGAACACTGAAGCTTTCTTT.

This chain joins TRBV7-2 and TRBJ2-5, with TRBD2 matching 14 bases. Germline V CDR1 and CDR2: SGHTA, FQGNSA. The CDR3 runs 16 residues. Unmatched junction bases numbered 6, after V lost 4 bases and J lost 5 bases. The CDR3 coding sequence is TGTGCCAGCAGCTCGACTAGCGGGGGGGCCGTGGAGACCCAGTACTTC. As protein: CASSSTSGGAVETQYF.

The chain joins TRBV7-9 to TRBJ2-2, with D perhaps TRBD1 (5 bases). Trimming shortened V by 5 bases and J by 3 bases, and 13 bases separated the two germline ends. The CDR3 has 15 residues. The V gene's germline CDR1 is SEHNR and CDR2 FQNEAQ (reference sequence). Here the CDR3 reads CASSPSGADTGELFF. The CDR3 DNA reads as TGTGCCAGCAGCCCTTCTGGGGCCGACACCGGGGAGCTGTTTTTT. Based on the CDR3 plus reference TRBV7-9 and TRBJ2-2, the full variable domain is DTGVSQNPRHKITKRGQNVTFRCDPISEHNRLYWYRQTLGQGPEFLTYFQNEAQLEKSRLLSDRFSAERPKGSFSTLEIQRTEQGDSAMYLCASSPSGADTGELFFGEGSRLTVL.

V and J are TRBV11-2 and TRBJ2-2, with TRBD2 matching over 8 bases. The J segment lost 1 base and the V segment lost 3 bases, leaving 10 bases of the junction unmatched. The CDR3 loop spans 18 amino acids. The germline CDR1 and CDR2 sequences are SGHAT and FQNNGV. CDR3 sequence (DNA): TGTGCCAGCAGCTTGGTGCGCGGTGCGGGGGGGAACACCGGGGAGCTGTTTTTT. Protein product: CASSLVRGAGGNTGELFF.

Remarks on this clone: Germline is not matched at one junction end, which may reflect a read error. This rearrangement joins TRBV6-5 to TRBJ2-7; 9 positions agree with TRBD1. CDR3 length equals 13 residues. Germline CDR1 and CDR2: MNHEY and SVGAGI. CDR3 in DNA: TGTGCCAGCAACCTTTATGGACAGGGGCAAGGAGTCTTC. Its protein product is CASNLYGQGQGVF.

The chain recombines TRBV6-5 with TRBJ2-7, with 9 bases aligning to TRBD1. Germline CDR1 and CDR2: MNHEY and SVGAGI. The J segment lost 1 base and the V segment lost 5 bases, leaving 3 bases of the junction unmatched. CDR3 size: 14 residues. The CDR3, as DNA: TGTGCCAGCAGTAGGACAGGGGATTCCTACGAGCAGTACTTC. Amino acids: CASSRTGDSYEQYF.

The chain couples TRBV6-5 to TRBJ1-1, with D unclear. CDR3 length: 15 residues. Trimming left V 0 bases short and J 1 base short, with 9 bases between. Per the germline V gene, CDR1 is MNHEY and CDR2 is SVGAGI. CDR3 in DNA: TGTGCCAGCAGTTACTCGGAGTCAGCGAACACTGAAGCTTTCTTT. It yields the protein CASSYSESANTEAFF.

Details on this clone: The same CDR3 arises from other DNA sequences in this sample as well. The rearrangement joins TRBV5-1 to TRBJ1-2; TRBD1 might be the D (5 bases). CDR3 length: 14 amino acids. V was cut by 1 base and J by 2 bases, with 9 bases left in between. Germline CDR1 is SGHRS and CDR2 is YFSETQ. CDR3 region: CASSLSTGNYGYTF. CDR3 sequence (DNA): TGCGCCAGCAGCTTGTCAACAGGAAACTATGGCTACACCTTC.

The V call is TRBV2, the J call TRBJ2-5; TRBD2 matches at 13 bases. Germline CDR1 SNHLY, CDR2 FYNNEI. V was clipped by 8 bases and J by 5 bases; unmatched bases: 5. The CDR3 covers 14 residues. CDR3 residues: CASLGTSGVETQYF. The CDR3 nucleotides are TGTGCCAGCCTGGGGACTAGCGGGGTTGAGACCCAGTACTTC.

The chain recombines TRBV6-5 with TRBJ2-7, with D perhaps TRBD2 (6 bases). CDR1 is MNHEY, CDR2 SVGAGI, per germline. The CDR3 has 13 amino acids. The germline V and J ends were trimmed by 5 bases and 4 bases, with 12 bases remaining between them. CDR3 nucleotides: TGTGCCAGCAGTACCGCCGGGAGATACGAGCAGTACTTC. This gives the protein CASSTAGRYEQYF.

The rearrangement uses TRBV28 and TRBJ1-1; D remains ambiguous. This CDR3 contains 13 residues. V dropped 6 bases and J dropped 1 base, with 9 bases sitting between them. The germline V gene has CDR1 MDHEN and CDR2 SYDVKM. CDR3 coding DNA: TGTGCCAGCAGGTGGAGTGAGAACACTGAAGCTTTCTTT. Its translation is CASRWSENTEAFF.

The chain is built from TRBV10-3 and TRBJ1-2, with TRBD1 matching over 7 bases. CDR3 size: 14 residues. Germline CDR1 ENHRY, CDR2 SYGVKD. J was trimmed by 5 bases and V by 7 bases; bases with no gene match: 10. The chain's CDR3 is CAITQGGAEYGYTF. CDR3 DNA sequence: TGTGCCATCACCCAAGGGGGCGCGGAGTATGGCTACACCTTC.

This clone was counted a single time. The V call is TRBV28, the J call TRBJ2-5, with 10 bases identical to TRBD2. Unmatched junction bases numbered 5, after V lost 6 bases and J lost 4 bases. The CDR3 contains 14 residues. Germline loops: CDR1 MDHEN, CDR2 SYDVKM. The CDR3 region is CASSRTSGAETQYF. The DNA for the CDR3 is TGTGCCAGCAGCCGGACTAGCGGTGCAGAGACCCAGTACTTC.

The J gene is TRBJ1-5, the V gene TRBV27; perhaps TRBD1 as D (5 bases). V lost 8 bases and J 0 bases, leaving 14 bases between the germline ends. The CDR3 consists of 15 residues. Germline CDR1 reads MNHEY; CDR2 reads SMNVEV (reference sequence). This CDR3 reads CASGTQGYSNQPQHF. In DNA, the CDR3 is TGTGCCAGCGGAACCCAGGGTTATAGCAATCAGCCCCAGCATTTT.